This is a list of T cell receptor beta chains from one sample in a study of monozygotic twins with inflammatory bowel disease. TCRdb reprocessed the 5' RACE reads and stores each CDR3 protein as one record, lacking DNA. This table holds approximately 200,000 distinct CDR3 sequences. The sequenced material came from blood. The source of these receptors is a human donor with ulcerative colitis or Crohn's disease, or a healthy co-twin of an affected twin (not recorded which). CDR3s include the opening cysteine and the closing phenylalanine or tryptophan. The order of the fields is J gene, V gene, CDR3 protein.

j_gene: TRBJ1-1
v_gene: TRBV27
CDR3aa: CASSWGGLNTEAFF

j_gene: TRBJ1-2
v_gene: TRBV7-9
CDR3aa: CASSLAVEHYGYTF

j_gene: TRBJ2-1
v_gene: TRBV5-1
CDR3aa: CASSFYAGQGAHEQFF

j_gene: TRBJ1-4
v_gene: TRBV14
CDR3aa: CASSQLGTRGEKLFF

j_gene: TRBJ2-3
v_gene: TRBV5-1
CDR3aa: CASSLIDRGADTQYF

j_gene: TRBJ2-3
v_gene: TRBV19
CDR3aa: CASNEPGGSTDTQYF

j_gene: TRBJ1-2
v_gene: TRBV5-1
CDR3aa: CASSLALGNYGYTF

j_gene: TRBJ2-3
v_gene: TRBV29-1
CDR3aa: CSVDTGVDTQYF

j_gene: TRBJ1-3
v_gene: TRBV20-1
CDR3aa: CSARIWGPISGNTIYF

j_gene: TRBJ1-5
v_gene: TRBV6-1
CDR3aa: CASSVGPPSNQPQHF

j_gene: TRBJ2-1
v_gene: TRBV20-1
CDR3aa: CSARGDGSYNEQFF

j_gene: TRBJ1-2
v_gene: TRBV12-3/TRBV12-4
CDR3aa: CASTYLGVGYGYTF

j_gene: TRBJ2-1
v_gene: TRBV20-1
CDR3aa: CSVPGLAAGEQFF

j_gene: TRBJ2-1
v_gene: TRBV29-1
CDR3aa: CSVDMRLASLDEQFF

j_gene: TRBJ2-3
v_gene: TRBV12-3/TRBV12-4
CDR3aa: CASSPSDRTTDTQYF

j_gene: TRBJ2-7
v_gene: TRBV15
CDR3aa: CATSRIPGQVAYEQYF

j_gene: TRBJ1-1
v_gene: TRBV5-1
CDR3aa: CASSLAGIGEAFF

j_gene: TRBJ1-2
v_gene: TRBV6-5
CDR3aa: CASSYSSPRTYGYTF

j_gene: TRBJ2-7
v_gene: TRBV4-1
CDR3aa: CASSQREGAEQYF

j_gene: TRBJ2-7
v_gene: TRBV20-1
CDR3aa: CSASAPSYEQYF

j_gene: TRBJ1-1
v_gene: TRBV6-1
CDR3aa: CASSAFGTARTEAFF

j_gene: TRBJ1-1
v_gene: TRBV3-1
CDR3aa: CASSQGHLEAFF

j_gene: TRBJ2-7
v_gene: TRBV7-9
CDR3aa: CASSLDRGSYEQYF

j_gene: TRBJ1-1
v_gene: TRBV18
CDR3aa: CASSPEGRRGTEAFF

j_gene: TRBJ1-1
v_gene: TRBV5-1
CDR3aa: CASSLVSGAAFF

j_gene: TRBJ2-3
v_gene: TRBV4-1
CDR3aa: CASSQGSGRGPITDTQYF

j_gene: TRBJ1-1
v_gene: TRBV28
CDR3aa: CASSLRTGQMNTEAFF

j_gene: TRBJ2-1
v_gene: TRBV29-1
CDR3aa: CSVDRGAYNEQFF

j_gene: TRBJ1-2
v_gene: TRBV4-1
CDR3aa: CASSQPREGFYGYTF

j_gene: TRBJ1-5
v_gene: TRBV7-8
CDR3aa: CASSLRGQDYQPQHF

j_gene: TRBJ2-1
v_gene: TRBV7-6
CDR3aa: CASSNPRRGVGNEQFF

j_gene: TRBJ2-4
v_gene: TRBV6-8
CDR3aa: CASGRRNQKPRETKNIQYF

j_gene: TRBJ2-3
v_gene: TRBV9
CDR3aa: CASSSRTAASTDTQYF

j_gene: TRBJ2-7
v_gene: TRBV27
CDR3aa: CASSTTSTGKREQYF

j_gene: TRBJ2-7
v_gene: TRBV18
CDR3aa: CASSPIAGPGGEQYF

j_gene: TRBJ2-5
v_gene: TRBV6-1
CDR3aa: CASTDRGKETQYF

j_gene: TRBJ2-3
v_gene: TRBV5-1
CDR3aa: CASSLGGGASTDTQYF

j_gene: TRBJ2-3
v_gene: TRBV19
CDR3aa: CASKDSGRTDTQYF

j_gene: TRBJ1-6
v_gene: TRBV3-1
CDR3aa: CASSHSAGRSSPLHF

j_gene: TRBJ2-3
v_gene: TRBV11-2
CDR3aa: CASSIGASTDTQYF

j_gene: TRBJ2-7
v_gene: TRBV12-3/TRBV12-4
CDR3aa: CASTLGSGGVSYEQYF

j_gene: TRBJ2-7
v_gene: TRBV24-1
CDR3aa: CATSDSTPGLANYEQYF

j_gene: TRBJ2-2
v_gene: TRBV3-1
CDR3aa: CASSPRLAGETNTGELFF

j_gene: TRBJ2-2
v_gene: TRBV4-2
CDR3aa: CASSQEGGVTGELFF

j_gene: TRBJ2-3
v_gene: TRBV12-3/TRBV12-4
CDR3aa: CASSFQGTDTQYF

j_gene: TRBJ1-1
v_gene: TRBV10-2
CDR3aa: CASSETGELMNTEAFF

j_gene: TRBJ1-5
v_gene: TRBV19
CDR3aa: CASSIEGRGQPQHF

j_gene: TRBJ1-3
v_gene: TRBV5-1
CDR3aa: CASRGQGGRNTIYF

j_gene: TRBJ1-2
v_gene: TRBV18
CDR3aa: CASSPEAAGNYGYTF

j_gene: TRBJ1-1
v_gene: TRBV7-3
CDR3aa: CASSLSHNLNTEAFF

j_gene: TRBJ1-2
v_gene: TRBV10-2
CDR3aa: CASSEGSGGYTF

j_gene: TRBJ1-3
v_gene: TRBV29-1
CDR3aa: CSVDSGNTIYF

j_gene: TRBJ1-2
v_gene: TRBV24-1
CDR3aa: CATSDRGAGSGYTF

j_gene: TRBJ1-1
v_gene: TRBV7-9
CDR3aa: CASTLGGLNTEAFF

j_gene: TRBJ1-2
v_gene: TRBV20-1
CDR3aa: CSATRDRLYGYTF

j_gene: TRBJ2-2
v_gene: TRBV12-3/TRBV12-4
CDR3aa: CATGSGGWELFF

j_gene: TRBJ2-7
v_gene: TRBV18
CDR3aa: CASSSLSFIAGGYEQYF

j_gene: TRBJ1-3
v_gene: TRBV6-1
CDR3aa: CASSQGPELGNTIYF

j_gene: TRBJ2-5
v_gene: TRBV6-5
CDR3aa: CASSPIYGETQYF